Listed below are T cell receptor beta chains from one sample, sequenced in a study of type 1 regulatory T cells. TCRdb re-called the reads with MiXCR, one entry per CDR3 protein. The sample has about 71,000 distinct CDR3 sequences, 20% to 25% seen once. Their antigens remain unidentified. Sequenced material: cultured type 1 regulatory T (Tr1) cells, either the whole culture or a sorted fraction (not recorded which). All receptors derive from a human donor in good health. The CDR3 runs from the conserved cysteine through the conserved F or W. Each record gives: clone size, D gene, V gene, J gene, CDR3 DNA, CDR3 protein. A D gene is named only where the DNA matches it firmly. Size values are once, few and many counts, or a class for expanded clones, and some rows have none.

.,.,TRBV5-1,TRBJ1-2,TGCGCCAGCAGCTTCTCGGGTGACTATGGCTACACCTTC,CASSFSGDYGYTF
.,TRBD1,TRBV6-6,TRBJ2-7,TGTGCCAGCAGTTACTCCGGGACAGGGTTCTACGAGCAGTACTTC,CASSYSGTGFYEQYF
.,TRBD1,TRBV18,TRBJ1-1,TGTGCCAGCTCACCATGGGGACAGATGAACACTGAAGCTTTCTTT,CASSPWGQMNTEAFF
few,.,TRBV28,TRBJ2-2,TGTGCCAGTTCGCTAATAAGCACCGGGGAGCTGTTTTTT,CASSLISTGELFF
few,.,TRBV20-1,TRBJ2-7,TGCAGCACCGGGGCCTTAATCTACGAGCAGTACTTC,CSTGALIYEQYF
.,.,TRBV10-3,TRBJ1-2,TGTGCCATCAGTGAGTCCTTCGGGGATCTTAACTATGGCTACACCTTC,CAISESFGDLNYGYTF
many,.,TRBV4-3,TRBJ1-2,TGCGCCAGCAGCCAAGATGGAAACGGGGTTAACTATGGCTACACCTTC,CASSQDGNGVNYGYTF
.,.,TRBV5-1,TRBJ1-4,TGCGCCAGCAGCCAGCAGGGAGCAACTAATGAAAAACTGTTTTTT,CASSQQGATNEKLFF
few,.,TRBV6-5,TRBJ2-1,TGTGCCAGCAGTTACGACCCTAAAACTGGGAAGCAGTTCTTC,CASSYDPKTGKQFF
.,TRBD2,TRBV3-1,TRBJ2-3,TGTGCCAGCAGCCAAGAGCTTGGCGGACTAGTAACAGATACGCAGTATTTT,CASSQELGGLVTDTQYF
many,.,TRBV20-1,TRBJ2-1,TGCAGTGCTAGAGAAGTAATCCATGAGCAGTTCTTC,CSAREVIHEQFF
.,TRBD2,TRBV10-3,TRBJ2-3,TGTGCCATCAGGAAGACTAGCGGGAACACAGATACGCAGTATTTT,CAIRKTSGNTDTQYF
many,.,TRBV20-1,TRBJ2-7,TGCAGTGCTAGCGGACATGAATACGAGCAGTACTTC,CSASGHEYEQYF
.,.,TRBV7-2,TRBJ1-5,TGTGCCAGCAGCTTAAGGCCACGGAGTGAGAATCAGCCCCAGCATTTT,CASSLRPRSENQPQHF
.,.,TRBV11-2,TRBJ1-6,TGTGCCAGCAGCTTAGGTCTCACCGATTCACCCCTCCACTTT,CASSLGLTDSPLHF
.,.,TRBV7-6,TRBJ1-1,TGTGCCAGCAGATTACAGGAGAACACTGAAGCTTTCTTT,CASRLQENTEAFF
.,.,TRBV3-1,TRBJ1-2,TGTGCCAGCAGCTCCAGGGTTTACTATGGCTACACCTTC,CASSSRVYYGYTF
many,TRBD2,TRBV5-1,TRBJ2-5,TGCGCCAGCAGCTTACCGGGAGGGCAGAAGACCCAGTACTTC,CASSLPGGQKTQYF
.,.,TRBV30,TRBJ2-7,TGTGCCTGGAGTCCCTCCTACGAGCAGTACTTC,CAWSPSYEQYF
few,.,TRBV3-1,TRBJ1-2,TGTGCCAGCAGCCAAGAGAACGGTTTGGGTGGCTACACCTTC,CASSQENGLGGYTF
.,.,TRBV12-3/TRBV12-4,TRBJ2-2,TGTGCCAGCAGTACCGCCGGGCACCGTTGGGGCGGGGAGCTGTTTTTT,CASSTAGHRWGGELFF
.,.,TRBV5-4,TRBJ2-1,TGTGCCAGCAGCTTGGACGGTAGGGGGGGGAATGAGCAGTTCTTC,CASSLDGRGGNEQFF
few,.,TRBV12-3/TRBV12-4,TRBJ2-5,TGTGCCAGCACCCTGGGGGTGAGGAGGGAGACCCAGTACTTC,CASTLGVRRETQYF
.,.,TRBV7-6,TRBJ1-1,TGTGCCAGCAGCCCCGGAGGGAGGTGGGCTTTCTTT,CASSPGGRWAFF
many,.,TRBV12-3/TRBV12-4,TRBJ2-3,TGTGCCAGCAGTTTTTTTGGGACAGATACGCAGTATTTT,CASSFFGTDTQYF
.,.,TRBV20-1,TRBJ1-1,TGCAGTGCTCCGGACAGAGTCTCCGCTGAAGCTTTCTTT,CSAPDRVSAEAFF
many,.,TRBV12-3/TRBV12-4,TRBJ2-1,TGTGCCAGCAGTTTCGCCGGCCGCAATGAGCAGTTCTTC,CASSFAGRNEQFF
once,.,TRBV29-1,TRBJ1-5,TGCAGTGCAAGCATGGCCAGCAATCAGCCCCAGCATTTT,CSASMASNQPQHF
.,.,TRBV27,TRBJ2-7,TGTGCCAGCAGTTTTGGGGCGGGGGCGGGATCCCTCTACGAGCAGTACTTC,CASSFGAGAGSLYEQYF
few,.,TRBV5-4,TRBJ2-7,TGTGCCAGCAGCCTACATGGCTCCTACGAGCAGTACTTC,CASSLHGSYEQYF
few,TRBD1,TRBV12-3/TRBV12-4,TRBJ2-1,TGTGCCAGCAGTCCACGGGACAGCTCCTACAATGAGCAGTTCTTC,CASSPRDSSYNEQFF
.,.,TRBV5-4,TRBJ2-2,TGTGCCAGCAGCATGGGACCGAGCATCGACACCGGGGAGCTGTTTTTT,CASSMGPSIDTGELFF
.,.,TRBV7-9,TRBJ2-7,TGTGCCAGCAGCCCGCAATTGGCTGGGGCCTACGAGCAGTACTTC,CASSPQLAGAYEQYF
few,.,TRBV4-2,TRBJ1-3,TGTGCCAGCAGCCAAGATAGAAGGGTTAGCTCTGGAAACACCATATATTTT,CASSQDRRVSSGNTIYF
.,.,TRBV7-7,TRBJ2-2,TGTGCTAGCAGCCGGGGGAACACCGGGGAGCTGTTTTTT,CASSRGNTGELFF
few,.,TRBV27,TRBJ1-1,TGTGCCAGCAGTTCCACAGGGTCCTTTGGGACTGAAGCTTTCTTT,CASSSTGSFGTEAFF
many,.,TRBV7-3,TRBJ1-1,TGTGCCAGCAGCTTGCAGGAGAACACTGAAGCTTTCTTT,CASSLQENTEAFF
many,.,TRBV5-5,TRBJ1-1,TGTGCCAGCAGCTCCTACACGAACACTGAAGCTTTCTTT,CASSSYTNTEAFF
.,.,TRBV20-1,TRBJ1-1,TGCAGTGCTAGACAGAACACTGAAGCTTTCTTT,CSARQNTEAFF
few,.,TRBV5-1,TRBJ2-3,TGCGCCAGCTCAACGGCGGGACGCACAGATACGCAGTATTTT,CASSTAGRTDTQYF